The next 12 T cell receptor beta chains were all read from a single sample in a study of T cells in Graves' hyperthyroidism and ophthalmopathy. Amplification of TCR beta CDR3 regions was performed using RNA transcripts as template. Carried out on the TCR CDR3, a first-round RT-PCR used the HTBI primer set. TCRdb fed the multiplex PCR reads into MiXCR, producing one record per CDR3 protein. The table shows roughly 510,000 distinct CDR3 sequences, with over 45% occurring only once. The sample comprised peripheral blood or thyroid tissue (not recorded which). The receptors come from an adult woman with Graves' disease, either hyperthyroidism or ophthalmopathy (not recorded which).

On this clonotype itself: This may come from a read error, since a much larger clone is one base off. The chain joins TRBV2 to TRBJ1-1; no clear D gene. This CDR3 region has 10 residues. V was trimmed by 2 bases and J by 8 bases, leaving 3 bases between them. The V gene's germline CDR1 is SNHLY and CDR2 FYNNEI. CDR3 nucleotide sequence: TGTGCCAGCAGTGAACAGGAAGCTTTCTTT. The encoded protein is CASSEQEAFF.

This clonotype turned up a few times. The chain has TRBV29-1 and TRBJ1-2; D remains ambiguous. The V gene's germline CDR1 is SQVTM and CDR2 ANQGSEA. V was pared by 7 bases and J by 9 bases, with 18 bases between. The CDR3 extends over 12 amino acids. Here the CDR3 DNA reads TGCAGCGGTGCGACACCGACCGGGAGCTACACCTTC. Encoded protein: CSGATPTGSYTF. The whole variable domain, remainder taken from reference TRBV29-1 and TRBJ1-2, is SAVISQKPSRDICQRGTSLTIQCQVDSQVTMMFWYRQQPGQSLTLIATANQGSEATYESGFVIDKFPISRPNLTFSTLTVSNMSPEDSSIYLCSGATPTGSYTFGSGTRLTVV.

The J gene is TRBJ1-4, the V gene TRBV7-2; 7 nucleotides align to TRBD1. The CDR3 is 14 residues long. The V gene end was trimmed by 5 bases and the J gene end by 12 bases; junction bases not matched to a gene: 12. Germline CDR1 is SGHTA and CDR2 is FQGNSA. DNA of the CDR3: TGTGCCAGCAGCCAAGAAGGCACAGGGGTAGAACTGTTTTTT. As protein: CASSQEGTGVELFF.

CDR3 bases: TGTGCCAGCAGCTCCTCGTGGGGGATACTACGCAGATACTATGGCTACACCTTC. This codes for CASSSSWGILRRYYGYTF. The chain is built from TRBV5-6 and TRBJ1-2, with TRBD1 as a possible D gene (5 bases). Germline V gene data show CDR1 as SGHDT and CDR2 as YYEEEE. The V gene lost 3 bases and the J gene lost 3 bases, with 24 bases spanning the gap. The CDR3 length is 18 residues.

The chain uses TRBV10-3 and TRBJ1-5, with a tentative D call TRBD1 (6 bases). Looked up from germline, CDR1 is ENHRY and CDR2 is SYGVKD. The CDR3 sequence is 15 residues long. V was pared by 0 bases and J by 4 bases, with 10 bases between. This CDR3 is CAISESTGENQPQHF. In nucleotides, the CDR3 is TGTGCCATCAGTGAGTCGACAGGAGAGAATCAGCCCCAGCATTTT.

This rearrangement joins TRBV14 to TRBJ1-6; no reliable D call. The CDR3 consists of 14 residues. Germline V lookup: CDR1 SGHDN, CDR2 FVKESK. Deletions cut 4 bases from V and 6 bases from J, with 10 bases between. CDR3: CASSRWGANSPLHF. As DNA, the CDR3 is TGTGCCAGCAGCCGCTGGGGTGCTAATTCACCCCTCCACTTT. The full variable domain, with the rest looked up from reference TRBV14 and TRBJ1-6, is EAGVTQFPSHSVIEKGQTVTLRCDPISGHDNLYWYRRVMGKEIKFLLHFVKESKQDESGMPNNRFLAERTGGTYSTLKVQPAELEDSGVYFCASSRWGANSPLHFGNGTRLTVT.

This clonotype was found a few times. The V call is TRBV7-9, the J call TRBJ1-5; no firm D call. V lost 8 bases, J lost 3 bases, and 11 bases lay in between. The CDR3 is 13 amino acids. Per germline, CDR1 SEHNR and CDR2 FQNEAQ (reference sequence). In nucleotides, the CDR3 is TGTGCCAGCTCGGACGGAAACAATCAGCCCCAGCATTTT. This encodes CASSDGNNQPQHF.

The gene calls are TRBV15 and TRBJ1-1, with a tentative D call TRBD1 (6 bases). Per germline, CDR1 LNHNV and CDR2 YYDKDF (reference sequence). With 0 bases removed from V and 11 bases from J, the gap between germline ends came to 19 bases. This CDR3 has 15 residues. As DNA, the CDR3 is TGTGCCACCAGCAGAGATACAAACAGGGAATTTGGGGCTTTCTTT. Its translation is CATSRDTNREFGAFF.

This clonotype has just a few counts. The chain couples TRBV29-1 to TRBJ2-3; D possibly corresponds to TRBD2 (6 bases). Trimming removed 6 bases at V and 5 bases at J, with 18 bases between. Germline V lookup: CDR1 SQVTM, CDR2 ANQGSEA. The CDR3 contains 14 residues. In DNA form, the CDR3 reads TGCAGCGTAGCGGAGGGCAATGAGGTAGATACGCAGTATTTT. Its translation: CSVAEGNEVDTQYF.

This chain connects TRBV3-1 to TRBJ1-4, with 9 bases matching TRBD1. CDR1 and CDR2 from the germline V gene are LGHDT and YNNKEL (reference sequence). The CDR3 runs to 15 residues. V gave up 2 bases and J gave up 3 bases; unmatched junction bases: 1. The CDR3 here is CASSQRQGANEKLFF. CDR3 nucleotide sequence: TGTGCCAGCAGCCAAAGACAGGGGGCTAATGAAAAACTGTTTTTT.

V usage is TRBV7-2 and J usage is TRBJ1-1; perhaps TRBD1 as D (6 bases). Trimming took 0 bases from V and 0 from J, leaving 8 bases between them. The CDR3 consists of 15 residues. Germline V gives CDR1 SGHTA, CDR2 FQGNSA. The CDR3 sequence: CASSLADSLNTEAFF. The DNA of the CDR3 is TGTGCCAGCAGCTTAGCGGACAGCCTGAACACTGAAGCTTTCTTT.

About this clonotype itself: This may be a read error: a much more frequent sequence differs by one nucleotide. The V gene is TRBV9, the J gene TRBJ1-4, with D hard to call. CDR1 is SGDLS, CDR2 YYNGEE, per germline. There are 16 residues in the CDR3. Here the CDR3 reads CASSVGGAATNEELFF. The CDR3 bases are TGTGCCAGCAGCGTAGGCGGAGCCGCAACTAATGAAGAACTGTTTTTT.